This TCR beta chain was recovered during a study of cytomegalovirus exposure and HLA in healthy donors. Study-wide results and limits: In vitro experiments confirmed that three CMV-associated chains were specific for CMV antigens. Later on, an analysis showed TCR association rates differing by HLA locus, with DRB1 the most and HLA-C the fewest. The study designated 150 or so TCR beta chains cytomegalovirus-associated.

The primer mix had 60 Vbeta and 13 Jbeta primers. Repertoires were generated with immunoSEQ multiplex PCR, while TCRdb's copy carries only in-frame clones and drops some. The sample records more than 150,000 clones, 87% being singletons. Germline-derived CDR1 and CDR2 are WSHSY and SAAADI. The CDR3 extends over 13 amino acids. V dropped 9 bases and J dropped 8; count of bases not matched to a gene: 9. There were likely unrecorded immune exposures, though donors were nominally healthy when sampled. Remarks on this clone: Its specificity is not known.

This receptor was taken from a girl in the first two years of life in good health and CMV-seronegative. The sequencing sample was made of PBMCs. The chain recombines TRBV10-2 with TRBJ2-2; TRBD2 matches at 7 bases. The CDR3: CARSGTLAGELFF. CDR3 nucleotides: TGCGCCAGAAGCGGGACTCTGGCGGGGGAGCTGTTTTTT.